A selection of T cell receptor beta chains follows, all from one sample in a study of blood T cell repertoires in COVID-19. Clones were sequenced by immunoSEQ multiplex PCR, and TCRdb holds only the in-frame ones, with some missing. This table holds over 150,000 clones, about 83% found once. Sequencing used peripheral blood. The receptors originated from a woman in her sixties or seventies with COVID-19, enrolled during active disease. The CDR3 runs from the conserved cysteine through the conserved F or W. D genes are given only for firm matches. The size of a clone is reported for some rows only, either as once, few or many, or as a class for expanded clones.

clone size: -
J gene: TRBJ1-5
D gene: -
V gene: TRBV6-5
CDR3 DNA: TGTGCCAGCAGTTACGGGCAGGTTAGCAATCAGCCCCAGCATTTT
CDR3 protein: CASSYGQVSNQPQHF

clone size: -
J gene: TRBJ2-2
D gene: TRBD2
V gene: TRBV27
CDR3 DNA: TGTGCCAGCAGCTTGGCAGCGGGAGGCAACACCGGGGAGCTGTTTTTT
CDR3 protein: CASSLAAGGNTGELFF

clone size: -
J gene: TRBJ2-7
D gene: TRBD2
V gene: TRBV6-5
CDR3 DNA: TGTGCCAGCACCCGGGATAGCGGGAAGGTCTACGAGCAGTACTTC
CDR3 protein: CASTRDSGKVYEQYF

clone size: -
J gene: TRBJ2-6
D gene: -
V gene: TRBV2
CDR3 DNA: TGTGCCAGCAGACAGAGAGAAATCTCTGGGGCCAACGTCCTGACTTTC
CDR3 protein: CASRQREISGANVLTF

clone size: -
J gene: TRBJ1-4
D gene: TRBD1
V gene: TRBV19
CDR3 DNA: TGTGCCAGTAGTGGACAGGACCGAAAACTGTTTTTT
CDR3 protein: CASSGQDRKLFF

clone size: -
J gene: TRBJ2-1
D gene: TRBD2
V gene: TRBV29-1
CDR3 DNA: TGCAGCGGCAACACCGGGACTAGCGGGAGGAATGAGCAGTTCTTC
CDR3 protein: CSGNTGTSGRNEQFF

clone size: -
J gene: TRBJ1-1
D gene: TRBD1
V gene: TRBV29-1
CDR3 DNA: TGCAGCGAAGACAGGGGGTTGAACACTGAAGCTTTCTTT
CDR3 protein: CSEDRGLNTEAFF

clone size: -
J gene: TRBJ2-1
D gene: TRBD1
V gene: TRBV12-3/TRBV12-4
CDR3 DNA: TGTGCCAGCAGTCCAGGGGACAGGGGGGAGCAGTTCTTC
CDR3 protein: CASSPGDRGEQFF

clone size: -
J gene: TRBJ2-5
D gene: -
V gene: TRBV18
CDR3 DNA: TGTGCCAGCTCACCACTGCGCAAGAAGGAGACCCAGTACTTC
CDR3 protein: CASSPLRKKETQYF

clone size: -
J gene: TRBJ2-5
D gene: TRBD1
V gene: TRBV5-1
CDR3 DNA: TGCGCCAGCAGCCCGGTCACAGGGGCCGCCGGAGAGGCCCAGTACTTC
CDR3 protein: CASSPVTGAAGEAQYF

clone size: -
J gene: TRBJ2-1
D gene: TRBD1
V gene: TRBV7-8
CDR3 DNA: TGTGCCAGCAGCTTCCGGGACAGGGGGCTCAATGAGCAGTTCTTC
CDR3 protein: CASSFRDRGLNEQFF

clone size: -
J gene: TRBJ2-1
D gene: TRBD2
V gene: TRBV5-1
CDR3 DNA: TGCGCCAGCAGCCCGGGACTAGCGGGAGGATTTGAGCAGTTCTTC
CDR3 protein: CASSPGLAGGFEQFF

clone size: few
J gene: TRBJ1-1
D gene: TRBD1
V gene: TRBV4-1
CDR3 DNA: TGCGCCAGCACCCTTATATCGGGGACAGTCAACACTGAAGCTTTCTTT
CDR3 protein: CASTLISGTVNTEAFF

clone size: -
J gene: TRBJ1-1
D gene: TRBD1
V gene: TRBV25-1
CDR3 DNA: TGTGCCAGCAGGGGTTACAGGGGCCCCACTGAAGCTTTCTTT
CDR3 protein: CASRGYRGPTEAFF

clone size: -
J gene: TRBJ2-3
D gene: TRBD1
V gene: TRBV5-1
CDR3 DNA: TGCGCCAGCAGCTTTGGACAGGGAATTAGCACAGATACGCAGTATTTT
CDR3 protein: CASSFGQGISTDTQYF

clone size: -
J gene: TRBJ2-3
D gene: -
V gene: TRBV5-6
CDR3 DNA: TGTGCCAGCAGCTTGGATGGGCTTATATCTGGCAGGTCCACAGATACGCAGTATTTT
CDR3 protein: CASSLDGLISGRSTDTQYF

clone size: -
J gene: TRBJ2-5
D gene: -
V gene: TRBV7-9
CDR3 DNA: TGTGCCAGCAGCCCTCAGAAACAAGAGACCCAGTACTTC
CDR3 protein: CASSPQKQETQYF

clone size: -
J gene: TRBJ2-1
D gene: TRBD2
V gene: TRBV6-2/TRBV6-3
CDR3 DNA: TGTGCCAGCAGTTACTCAAGCCCTAGCGGTATTTACAATGAGCAGTTCTTC
CDR3 protein: CASSYSSPSGIYNEQFF

clone size: -
J gene: TRBJ2-5
D gene: TRBD1
V gene: TRBV7-2
CDR3 DNA: TGTGCCAGCAGCTGGGACAGGGGGCAAGAGACCCAGTACTTC
CDR3 protein: CASSWDRGQETQYF

clone size: -
J gene: TRBJ1-3
D gene: -
V gene: TRBV6-5
CDR3 DNA: TGTGCCAGCAGTTCCCTTGTTACAGGAAACACCATATATTTT
CDR3 protein: CASSSLVTGNTIYF

clone size: -
J gene: TRBJ1-1
D gene: -
V gene: TRBV11-3
CDR3 DNA: TGTGCCAGCAGCTTAATACAGGGATTGAACACTGAAGCTTTCTTT
CDR3 protein: CASSLIQGLNTEAFF

clone size: -
J gene: TRBJ1-4
D gene: TRBD1
V gene: TRBV4-1
CDR3 DNA: TGCGCCAGCACAAAATCGGGACAGGGGGCTTTTGGTGAAAAACTGTTTTTT
CDR3 protein: CASTKSGQGAFGEKLFF

clone size: -
J gene: TRBJ1-4
D gene: -
V gene: TRBV28
CDR3 DNA: TGTGCCAGCAGCCTAGAGGGCCTTAATGAAAAACTGTTTTTT
CDR3 protein: CASSLEGLNEKLFF

clone size: once
J gene: TRBJ1-4
D gene: -
V gene: TRBV6-2/TRBV6-3
CDR3 DNA: TGTGCCAGCAGTTACTCGGCAGGGGATGGTGATGAAAAACTGTTTTTT
CDR3 protein: CASSYSAGDGDEKLFF

clone size: few
J gene: TRBJ1-3
D gene: -
V gene: TRBV5-6
CDR3 DNA: TGTGCCAGCAGCTTCCCCCAGGGAAACACCATATATTTT
CDR3 protein: CASSFPQGNTIYF

clone size: -
J gene: TRBJ2-5
D gene: -
V gene: TRBV5-6
CDR3 DNA: TGTGCCAGCAGCTTGTATCAGGCCGAGACCCAGTACTTC
CDR3 protein: CASSLYQAETQYF

clone size: -
J gene: TRBJ2-7
D gene: -
V gene: TRBV29-1
CDR3 DNA: TGCAGCGTTGAAGGCGGCTCGGGCGAGCAGTACTTC
CDR3 protein: CSVEGGSGEQYF

clone size: -
J gene: TRBJ2-2
D gene: -
V gene: TRBV9
CDR3 DNA: TGTGCCAGCAGCGTAGTGGAGCCCCCAGATCCCGGGGAGCTGTTTTTT
CDR3 protein: CASSVVEPPDPGELFF

clone size: -
J gene: TRBJ2-1
D gene: TRBD1
V gene: TRBV5-6
CDR3 DNA: TGTGCCAGCAGCCCCGGACAGGGGTTAGAGCAGTTCTTC
CDR3 protein: CASSPGQGLEQFF

clone size: once
J gene: TRBJ2-2
D gene: TRBD2
V gene: TRBV19
CDR3 DNA: TGTGCCAGTAGTATGACTAGCTCTGGCGGGGAGCTGTTTTTT
CDR3 protein: CASSMTSSGGELFF

clone size: -
J gene: TRBJ1-4
D gene: -
V gene: TRBV28
CDR3 DNA: TGTGCCAGCAGTTTACGGACAACGACTAATGAAAAACTGTTTTTT
CDR3 protein: CASSLRTTTNEKLFF

clone size: -
J gene: TRBJ1-3
D gene: TRBD1
V gene: TRBV11-2
CDR3 DNA: TGTGCCAGCAGCTACAGGGGCGCAGGGTCTGGAAACACCATATATTTT
CDR3 protein: CASSYRGAGSGNTIYF

clone size: -
J gene: TRBJ2-7
D gene: -
V gene: TRBV11-2
CDR3 DNA: TGTGCCAGCAGCTTAGGGCCAGATATTGCCTACGAGCAGTACTTC
CDR3 protein: CASSLGPDIAYEQYF

clone size: -
J gene: TRBJ1-5
D gene: -
V gene: TRBV5-5
CDR3 DNA: TGTGCCAGCAGCTTGCTCGGGGATCAGCCCCAGCATTTT
CDR3 protein: CASSLLGDQPQHF

clone size: -
J gene: TRBJ2-1
D gene: TRBD2
V gene: TRBV7-9
CDR3 DNA: TGTGCCAGCAGCTTAAGACTAGCGGGAGGTGTCAATGAGCAGTTCTTC
CDR3 protein: CASSLRLAGGVNEQFF

clone size: -
J gene: TRBJ1-2
D gene: TRBD1
V gene: TRBV28
CDR3 DNA: TGTGCCAGCAGCCTGACAGGGGGCAAGGTATATGGCTACACCTTC
CDR3 protein: CASSLTGGKVYGYTF

clone size: -
J gene: TRBJ1-2
D gene: TRBD1
V gene: TRBV28
CDR3 DNA: TGTGCCAGCAGCCAATCCGACAGGGCTAGCTATGGCTACACCTTC
CDR3 protein: CASSQSDRASYGYTF

clone size: -
J gene: TRBJ2-1
D gene: TRBD2
V gene: TRBV9
CDR3 DNA: TGTGCCAGCAGCGTAGGGGGGACTAGCGGGTACTATGAGCAGTTCTTC
CDR3 protein: CASSVGGTSGYYEQFF

clone size: -
J gene: TRBJ2-5
D gene: TRBD2
V gene: TRBV19
CDR3 DNA: TGTGCCAGTAGTACCCTAGCGGGAGAGACCCAGTACTTC
CDR3 protein: CASSTLAGETQYF